Reported below is one T cell receptor (beta chain). As yet, its antigen is unknown. The sample has other DNA sequences that encode this CDR3 too. The assay ran at deep level. Ten immunoSEQ deep assay plates served to sequence unsorted PBMC DNA. The repertoire was sequenced with immunoSEQ multiplex PCR; TCRdb's copy has only in-frame clones and lacks some. The data contain around 510,000 clones, around 78% of them singletons. This record comes from a study of shared clonotypes between healthy human individuals. The wider study: Participating donors consisted of a couple of women and a few men aged 18 to 49.

Broader study findings: Donors were few, which limited the genetic and exposure-history diversity represented.

Sequenced sample: PBMCs. The sequence derives from a middle-aged woman in good health. Some clones in this sample may be carry-over from other donors' samples.

The CDR3 DNA reads as TGTGCCAGCAGCGCCCTAGCGGCTAGCACAGATACGCAGTATTTT. As protein: CASSALAASTDTQYF. The rearrangement links TRBV9 to TRBJ2-3; 7 nucleotides align to TRBD2. Germline lookup yields CDR1 SGDLS and CDR2 YYNGEE. This CDR3 contains 15 residues. J was trimmed by 0 bases and V by 3 bases; bases with no gene match: 4.